This T cell receptor (beta chain) was captured in a study of T cells expressing NK-cell markers. Study-level points and caveats: A few donors likewise had their CD3+CD56-NKG2C+ fraction led by these clonotypes.

For each CDR3 protein, TCRdb gives one entry from its re-call of the 5' RACE reads, without DNA. The clone table shows tens of thousands of distinct CDR3 sequences, with the ten largest holding 50% to 75%. Points on this clonotype: Its antigen is unknown.

Material for sequencing was blood T cells: a sorted CD56 or NKG2C T cell subset, CD4+ or CD8+ T cells, or bulk PBMC T cells (not recorded which). This TCR derives from a woman aged 18-70 years in good health.

The CDR3 protein is CASSQVLAGGYEQYF. This chain links TRBV3-1 with TRBJ2-7; the TCRdb D gene call, TRBD2, has no DNA to confirm it. The CDR3 extends over 15 amino acids. Germline CDR1 and CDR2: LGHDT and YNNKEL (reference sequence).